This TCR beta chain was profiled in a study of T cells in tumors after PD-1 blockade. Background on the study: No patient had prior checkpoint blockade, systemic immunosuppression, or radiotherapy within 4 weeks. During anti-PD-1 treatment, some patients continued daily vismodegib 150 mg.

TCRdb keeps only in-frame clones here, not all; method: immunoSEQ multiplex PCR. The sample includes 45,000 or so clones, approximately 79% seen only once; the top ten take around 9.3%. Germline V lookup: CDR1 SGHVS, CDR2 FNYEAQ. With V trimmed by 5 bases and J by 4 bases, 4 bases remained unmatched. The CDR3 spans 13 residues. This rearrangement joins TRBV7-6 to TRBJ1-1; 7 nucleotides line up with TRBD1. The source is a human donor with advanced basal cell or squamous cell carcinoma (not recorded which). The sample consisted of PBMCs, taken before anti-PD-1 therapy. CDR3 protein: CASSPGGSTEAFF. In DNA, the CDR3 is TGTGCCAGCAGCCCAGGGGGTAGCACTGAAGCTTTCTTT.